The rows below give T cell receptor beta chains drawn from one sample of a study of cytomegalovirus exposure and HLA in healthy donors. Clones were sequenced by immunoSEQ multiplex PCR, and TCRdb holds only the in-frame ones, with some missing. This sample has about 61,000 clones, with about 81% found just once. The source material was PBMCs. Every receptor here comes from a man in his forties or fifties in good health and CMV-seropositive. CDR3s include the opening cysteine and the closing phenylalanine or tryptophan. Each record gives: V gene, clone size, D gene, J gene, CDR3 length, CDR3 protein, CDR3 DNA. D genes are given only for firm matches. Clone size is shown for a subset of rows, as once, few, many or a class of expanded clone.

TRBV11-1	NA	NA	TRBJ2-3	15	CASSKRQLSTDTQYF	TGTGCCAGCAGCAAACGACAGCTTAGCACAGATACGCAGTATTTT
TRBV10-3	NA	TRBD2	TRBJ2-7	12	CAISGRGELAEF	TGTGCCATCAGTGGTCGGGGGGAGCTTGCCGAGTTC
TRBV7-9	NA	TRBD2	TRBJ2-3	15	CASTSGLAYTDTQYF	TGTGCCAGCACCTCGGGACTAGCATACACAGATACGCAGTATTTT
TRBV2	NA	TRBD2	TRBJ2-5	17	CASSRGTSGSWQETQYF	TGTGCCAGCAGCCGAGGGACTAGCGGGAGCTGGCAAGAGACCCAGTACTTC
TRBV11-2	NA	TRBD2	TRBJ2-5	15	CASSLVRGLAGTQYF	TGTGCCAGCAGCTTAGTTAGGGGACTAGCTGGGACCCAGTACTTC
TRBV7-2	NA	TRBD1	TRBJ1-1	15	CASSLGDRGTTEAFF	TGTGCCAGCAGCTTAGGGGACAGGGGAACCACTGAAGCTTTCTTT
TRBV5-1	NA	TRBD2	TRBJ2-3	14	CASSSSSGTDTQYF	TGCGCCAGCAGCTCCTCTAGCGGGACAGATACGCAGTATTTT
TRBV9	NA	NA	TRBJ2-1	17	CASSVSLRSSDNNEQFF	TGTGCCAGCAGCGTATCTTTGCGAAGCTCAGACAACAATGAGCAGTTCTTC
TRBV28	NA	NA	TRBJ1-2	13	CASSLQGNYGYTF	TGTGCCAGCAGTTTACAGGGGAACTATGGCTACACCTTC
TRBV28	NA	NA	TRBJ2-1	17	CASSLEPIERYYNAQFF	TGTGCCAGCAGTTTGGAGCCCATAGAACGGTATTACAATGCGCAGTTCTTC
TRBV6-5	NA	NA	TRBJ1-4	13	CASSESTAWRMFF	TGTGCCAGCAGTGAATCTACAGCATGGAGGATGTTTTTT
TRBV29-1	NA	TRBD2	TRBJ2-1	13	CSVAGLAGREQFF	TGCAGCGTTGCGGGACTAGCGGGGCGAGAGCAGTTCTTC
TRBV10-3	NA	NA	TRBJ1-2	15	CAISERQGIGYGYTF	TGTGCCATCAGTGAGAGGCAGGGGATAGGCTATGGCTACACCTTC
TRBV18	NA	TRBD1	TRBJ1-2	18	CASSPMPLGATGADGYTF	TGTGCCAGCTCACCCATGCCCCTAGGGGCGACAGGGGCGGATGGCTACACCTTC
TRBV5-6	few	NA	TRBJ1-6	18	CASSRRGPENSYNSPLHF	TGTGCCAGCAGCCGCAGGGGACCGGAAAACTCCTATAATTCACCCCTCCACTTT
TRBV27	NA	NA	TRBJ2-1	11	CASTAYNEQFF	TGTGCCAGCACAGCCTACAATGAGCAGTTCTTC
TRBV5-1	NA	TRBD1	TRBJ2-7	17	CASSVTGTGGFAYEQYF	TGCGCCAGCAGCGTAACCGGGACAGGGGGTTTTGCCTACGAGCAGTACTTC
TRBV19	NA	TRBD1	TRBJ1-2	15	CATLLPGQGDYGYTF	TGTGCCACCCTACTTCCGGGACAGGGCGACTATGGCTACACCTTC
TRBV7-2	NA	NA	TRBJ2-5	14	CASSLGGAQETQYF	TGTGCCAGCAGCTTGGGGGGGGCCCAAGAGACCCAGTACTTC
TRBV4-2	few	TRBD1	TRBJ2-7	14	CASSHDRGKYEQYF	TGTGCCAGCAGCCACGACAGGGGGAAATACGAGCAGTACTTC
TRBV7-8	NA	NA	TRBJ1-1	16	CASTPEATALNTEAFF	TGTGCCAGCACCCCTGAAGCGACAGCCCTGAACACTGAAGCTTTCTTT
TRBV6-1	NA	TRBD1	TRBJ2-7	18	CASSEDGTVFAGAYEQYF	TGTGCCAGCAGTGAAGATGGGACAGTCTTTGCGGGCGCCTACGAGCAGTACTTC